This T cell receptor (beta chain) was observed in a study of control samples from healthy donors and cancer patients. CDR1 is MNHNY and CDR2 is SVGAGI in the germline V gene (reference sequence). V was cut by 2 bases and J by 0 bases, with 4 bases left in between. This CDR3 comprises 13 residues. The data were produced by immunoSEQ multiplex PCR, yet TCRdb's version contains in-frame clones alone and is incomplete. The sample shows about 170,000 clones, roughly 89% of them seen only once. Sequencing was done on a sample of blood. This receptor was taken from a woman aged 30 to 39 in good health. The chain has TRBV6-6 and TRBJ1-2; D is ambiguous. CDR3 coding DNA: TGTGCCAGCAGTTACGTGGCTAACTATGGCTACACCTTC. It specifies CASSYVANYGYTF.